This TCR beta chain stems from a study of spatial heterogeneity in lung cancer. Overall study findings and caveats: Counts of expanded intratumoral alpha and beta TCRs tracked tumor mutation counts.

As to time point: sample taken at primary tumor resection. To note about this clonotype: Its antigen is unidentified. Since it is a stray read in a library aimed at alpha chains, this beta chain has a size that is not meaningful.

This CDR3 region has 17 residues. Germline CDR1 and CDR2: SGHTA and FQGNSA. Trimming cost V 5 bases and J 5 bases; bases outside gene matches: 13. MiXCR, run by TCRdb on the 5' RACE reads, gives a single entry per CDR3 protein. Here the sample spans about 9,800 distinct CDR3 sequences, 45% to 65% being singletons. This receptor was identified in a female donor with early-stage non-small cell lung cancer. This chain connects TRBV7-2 to TRBJ2-3, with TRBD2 identical over 10 bases. The specimen was lung tumor tissue, collected at surgery. CDR3 nucleotides: TGTGCCAGCAGCCGAAGAACTAGCGGGGTGGTAGGAGATACGCAGTATTTT. This translates into CASSRRTSGVVGDTQYF.